Listed below are T cell receptor beta chains from one sample, sequenced in a study of identical twins. TCRdb processed the 5' RACE reads anew with MiXCR; each CDR3 protein has one entry. The profile covers hundreds of thousands of distinct CDR3 sequences, with roughly 6.2% appearing a single time and about 2% taken by the ten largest. Sequencing was carried out using naive T cells sorted from blood. The receptor source for this set is a man aged 18 to 29 in good health. Both conserved end residues are part of each CDR3. The D gene is left open where the match is weak.

d_call	v_call	cdr3_aa
.	TRBV5-1	CASSLVPNNEQFF
.	TRBV4-3	CASSQGLPKVTDTQYF
TRBD2	TRBV7-9	CASSSGSNEQFF
.	TRBV12-3/TRBV12-4	CASSLSDGGNQPQHF
.	TRBV7-9	CASSAGLDTQYF
TRBD1	TRBV5-1	CASSPTTGAPYEQYF
.	TRBV25-1	CASGTPWGDNEQFF
.	TRBV20-1	CSATGRANTGELFF
.	TRBV21-1	CASSTRENGELFF
.	TRBV3-1	CASSQVRRPHYGYTF
TRBD2	TRBV24-1	CATSDQLAGTQYF
.	TRBV24-1	CATSDSSFLDTQYF
TRBD2	TRBV20-1	CSASSPGTRVYNEQFF
TRBD2	TRBV10-3	CAISDPSLSGGPYNEQFF
.	TRBV15	CATSNPTASYEQYF
TRBD2	TRBV18	CASSPPQGLALNEQFF
.	TRBV28	CASSARGRLTYEQYF
.	TRBV4-1	CASSQVYTGEAFF
.	TRBV6-2/TRBV6-3	CASSNRRGGQFF
TRBD1	TRBV5-3	CARSGKTGAYSGNTIYF
.	TRBV6-1	CASCGWTNTEAFF
.	TRBV29-1	CSVAGGYAQETQYF
.	TRBV6-1	CASRRDVTPQETQYF
.	TRBV10-3	CATSRGMNTEAFF
.	TRBV10-3	CAISDSGNTIYF
.	TRBV12-3/TRBV12-4	CASTSPGDGTDTQYF
.	TRBV5-1	CASSLGNYRDGTEAFF